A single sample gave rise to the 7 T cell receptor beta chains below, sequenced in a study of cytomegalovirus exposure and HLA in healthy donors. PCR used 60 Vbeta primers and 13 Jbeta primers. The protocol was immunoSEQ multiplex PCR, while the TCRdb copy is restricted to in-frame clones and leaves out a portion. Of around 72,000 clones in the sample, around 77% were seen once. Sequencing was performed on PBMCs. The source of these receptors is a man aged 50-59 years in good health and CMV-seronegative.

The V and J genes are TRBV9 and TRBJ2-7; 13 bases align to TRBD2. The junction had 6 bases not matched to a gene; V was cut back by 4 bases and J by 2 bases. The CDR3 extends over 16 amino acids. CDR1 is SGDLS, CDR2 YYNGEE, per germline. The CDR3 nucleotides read TGTGCCAGCAGCAGACAAGGGACTAGCGGGGCCTACGAGCAGTACTTC. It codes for CASSRQGTSGAYEQYF. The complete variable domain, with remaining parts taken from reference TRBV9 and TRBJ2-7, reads DSGVTQTPKHLITATGQRVTLRCSPRSGDLSVYWYQQSLDQGLQFLIQYYNGEERAKGNILERFSAQQFPDLHSELNLSSLELGDSALYFCASSRQGTSGAYEQYFGPGTRLTVT.

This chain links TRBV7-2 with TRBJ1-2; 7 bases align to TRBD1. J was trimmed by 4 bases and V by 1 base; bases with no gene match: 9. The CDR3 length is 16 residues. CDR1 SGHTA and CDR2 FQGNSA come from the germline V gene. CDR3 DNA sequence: TGTGCCAGCAGCTTAGGGGGACAGTCTACCTCCTATGGCTACACCTTC. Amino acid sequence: CASSLGGQSTSYGYTF.

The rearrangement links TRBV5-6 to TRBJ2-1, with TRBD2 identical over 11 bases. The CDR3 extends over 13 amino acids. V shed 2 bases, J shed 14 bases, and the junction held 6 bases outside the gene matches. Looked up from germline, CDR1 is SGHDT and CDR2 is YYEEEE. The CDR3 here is CASSFFSGGAEFF. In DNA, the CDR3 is TGTGCCAGCAGCTTCTTTAGCGGGGGGGCCGAGTTCTTC.

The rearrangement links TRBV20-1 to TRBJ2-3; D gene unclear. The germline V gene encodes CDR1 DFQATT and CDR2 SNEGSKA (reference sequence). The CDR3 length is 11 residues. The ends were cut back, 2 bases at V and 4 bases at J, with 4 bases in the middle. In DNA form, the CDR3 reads TGCAGTGCTAGAAGCCCAGATACGCAGTATTTT. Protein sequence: CSARSPDTQYF.

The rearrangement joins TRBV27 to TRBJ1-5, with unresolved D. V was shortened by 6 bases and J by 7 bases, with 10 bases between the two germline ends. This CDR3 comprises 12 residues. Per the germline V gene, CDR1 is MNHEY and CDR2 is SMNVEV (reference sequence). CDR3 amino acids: CASSPSGQPQHF. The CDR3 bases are TGTGCCAGCAGCCCGTCAGGACAGCCCCAGCATTTT.

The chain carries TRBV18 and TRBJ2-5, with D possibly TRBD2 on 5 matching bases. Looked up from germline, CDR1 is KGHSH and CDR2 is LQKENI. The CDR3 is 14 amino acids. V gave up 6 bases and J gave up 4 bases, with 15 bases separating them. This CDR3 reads CASSSAIGRETQYF. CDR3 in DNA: TGTGCCAGCTCGAGCGCCATAGGGAGAGAGACCCAGTACTTC.

The DNA for the CDR3 is TGTGCCAGCAGTCCGGTCGGGACAGGGAGGAACAATGAGCAGTTCTTC. This sequence encodes CASSPVGTGRNNEQFF. V is TRBV27 and J is TRBJ2-1; TRBD1 matches at 9 bases. The germline V gene has CDR1 MNHEY and CDR2 SMNVEV (reference sequence). There are 16 residues in the CDR3. The junction had 10 bases not matched to a gene; V was cut back by 5 bases and J by 5 bases.